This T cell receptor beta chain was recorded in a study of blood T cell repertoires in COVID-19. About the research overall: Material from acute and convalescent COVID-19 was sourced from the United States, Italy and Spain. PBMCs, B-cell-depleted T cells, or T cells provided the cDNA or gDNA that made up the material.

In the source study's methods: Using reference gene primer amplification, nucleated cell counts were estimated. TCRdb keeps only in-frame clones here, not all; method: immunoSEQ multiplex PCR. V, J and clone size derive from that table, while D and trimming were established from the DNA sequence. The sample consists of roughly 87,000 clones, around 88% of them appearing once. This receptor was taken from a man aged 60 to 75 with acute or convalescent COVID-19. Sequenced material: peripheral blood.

CDR3 sequence reads: CASSEEAGERTEAFF. DNA of the CDR3: TGTGCCAGCAGTGAGGAAGCAGGGGAAAGGACTGAAGCTTTCTTT. The rearrangement uses TRBV2 and TRBJ1-1; maybe TRBD1 (6 bases). The CDR3 is made up of 15 amino acids. In germline, CDR1 is SNHLY, CDR2 FYNNEI. The V end lost 3 bases, the J end lost 5 bases, and 16 bases lay between the germline ends.